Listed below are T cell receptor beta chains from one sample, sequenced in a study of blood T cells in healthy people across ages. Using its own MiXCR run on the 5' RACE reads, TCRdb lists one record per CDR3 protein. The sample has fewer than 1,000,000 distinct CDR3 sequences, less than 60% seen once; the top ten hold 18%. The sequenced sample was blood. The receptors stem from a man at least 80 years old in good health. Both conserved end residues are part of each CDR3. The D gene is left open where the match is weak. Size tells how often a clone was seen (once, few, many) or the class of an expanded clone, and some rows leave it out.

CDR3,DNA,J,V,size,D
CASSLGQGNDQPQHF,TGCGCCAGCAGCTTGGGCCAGGGGAACGATCAGCCCCAGCATTTT,TRBJ1-5,TRBV5-1,few,.
CASSLYRQLVFF,TGTGCCAGCAGTTTATATCGGCAGTTGGTTTTCTTT,TRBJ1-1,TRBV28,.,.
CATGGSGTWNEQFF,TGTGCCACCGGGGGTAGCGGGACCTGGAATGAGCAGTTCTTC,TRBJ2-1,TRBV7-9,.,TRBD2
CSAGDSNQPQHF,TGCAGCGCTGGCGATAGCAATCAGCCCCAGCATTTT,TRBJ1-5,TRBV29-1,few,.
CASSLAQGASQPQHF,TGTGCCAGCAGCTTAGCGCAGGGGGCAAGTCAGCCCCAGCATTTT,TRBJ1-5,TRBV7-2,.,TRBD1
CASSEPDRGPADTQYF,TGTGCCAGCAGTGAACCAGACAGGGGTCCCGCAGATACGCAGTATTTT,TRBJ2-3,TRBV6-1,.,TRBD1
CASSPSSGGGFNEQYF,TGTGCCAGCAGTCCCTCTTCCGGCGGAGGGTTCAACGAGCAGTACTTC,TRBJ2-7,TRBV28,.,.
CSARDHGRGTDSYERYF,TGCAGTGCTAGAGATCATGGTCGCGGAACCGACAGCTACGAGCGGTACTTC,TRBJ2-7,TRBV20-1,.,.
CASSYVSDSNQPQHF,TGTGCCAGCAGTTATGTGTCAGATAGCAATCAGCCCCAGCATTTT,TRBJ1-5,TRBV6-6,once,.
CASSTGTGTQYEQFF,TGTGCCAGCAGCACAGGAACCGGGACACAATATGAGCAGTTCTTC,TRBJ2-1,TRBV7-2,.,.
CASSLGLAGESYEQYF,TGTGCCAGCAGCTTAGGTCTAGCGGGAGAATCCTACGAGCAGTACTTC,TRBJ2-7,TRBV7-9,few,TRBD2
CASSYRTSGSGDTQYF,TGTGCCAGCAGCTACCGGACTAGCGGGAGTGGAGATACGCAGTATTTT,TRBJ2-3,TRBV7-3,many,TRBD2
CATSERTSGRRGNEQYF,TGTGCCACCAGTGAGCGGACTAGCGGGAGGAGAGGCAATGAGCAGTACTTC,TRBJ2-7,TRBV24-1,once,TRBD2
CASKGIPTSTDTQYF,TGCGCCAGCAAGGGAATACCGACTAGCACAGATACGCAGTATTTT,TRBJ2-3,TRBV5-1,.,.
CASSQDDSGRLVQYF,TGTGCCAGCAGCCAAGACGATAGCGGGAGGTTGGTGCAGTACTTC,TRBJ2-7,TRBV14,.,TRBD2
CSVKTGTGADEQFF,TGCAGCGTTAAAACCGGGACAGGGGCCGATGAGCAGTTCTTC,TRBJ2-1,TRBV29-1,.,TRBD1